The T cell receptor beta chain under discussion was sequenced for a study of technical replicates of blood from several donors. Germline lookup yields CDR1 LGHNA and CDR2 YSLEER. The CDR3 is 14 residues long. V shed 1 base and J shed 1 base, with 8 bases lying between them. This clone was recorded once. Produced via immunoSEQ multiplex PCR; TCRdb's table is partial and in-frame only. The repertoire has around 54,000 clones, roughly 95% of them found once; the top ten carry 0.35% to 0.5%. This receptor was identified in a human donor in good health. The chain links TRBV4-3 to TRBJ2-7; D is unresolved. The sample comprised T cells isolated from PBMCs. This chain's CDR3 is CASSQASYSYEQYF. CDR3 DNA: TGCGCCAGCAGCCAAGCTAGTTATTCCTACGAGCAGTACTTC.